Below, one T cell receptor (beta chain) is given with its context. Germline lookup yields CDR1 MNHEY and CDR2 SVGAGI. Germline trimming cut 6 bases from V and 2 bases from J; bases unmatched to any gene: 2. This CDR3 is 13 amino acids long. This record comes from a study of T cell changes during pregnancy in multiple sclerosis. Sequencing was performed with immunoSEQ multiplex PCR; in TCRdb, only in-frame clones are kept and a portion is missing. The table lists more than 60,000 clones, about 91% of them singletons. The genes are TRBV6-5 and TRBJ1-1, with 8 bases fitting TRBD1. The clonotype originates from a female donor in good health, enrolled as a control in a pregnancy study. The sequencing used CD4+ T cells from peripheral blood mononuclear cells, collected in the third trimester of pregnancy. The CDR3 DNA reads TGTGCCAGCAGCGGACAGGGAAACACTGAAGCTTTCTTT. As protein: CASSGQGNTEAFF.